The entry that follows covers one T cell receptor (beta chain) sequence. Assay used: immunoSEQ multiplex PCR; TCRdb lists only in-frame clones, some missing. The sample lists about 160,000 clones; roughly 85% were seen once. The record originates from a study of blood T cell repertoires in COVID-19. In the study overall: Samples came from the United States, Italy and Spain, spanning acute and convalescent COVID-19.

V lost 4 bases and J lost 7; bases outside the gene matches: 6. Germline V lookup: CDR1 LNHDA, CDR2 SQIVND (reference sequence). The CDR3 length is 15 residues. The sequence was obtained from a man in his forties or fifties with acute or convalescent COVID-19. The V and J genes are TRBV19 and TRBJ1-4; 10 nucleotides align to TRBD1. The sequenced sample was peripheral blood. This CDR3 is CASSTTWDRGEKLFF. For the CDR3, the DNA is TGTGCCAGTAGTACGACCTGGGACAGGGGTGAAAAACTGTTTTTT.